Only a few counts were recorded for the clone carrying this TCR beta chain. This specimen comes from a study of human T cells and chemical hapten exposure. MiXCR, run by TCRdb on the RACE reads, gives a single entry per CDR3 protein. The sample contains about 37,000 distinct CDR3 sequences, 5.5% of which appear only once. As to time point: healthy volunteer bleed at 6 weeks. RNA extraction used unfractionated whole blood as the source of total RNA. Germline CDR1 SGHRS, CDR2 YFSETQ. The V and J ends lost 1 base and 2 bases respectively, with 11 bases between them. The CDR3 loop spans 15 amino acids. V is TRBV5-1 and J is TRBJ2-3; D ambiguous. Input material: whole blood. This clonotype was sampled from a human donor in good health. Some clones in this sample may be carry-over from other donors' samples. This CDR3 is CASSLTVGTTDTQYF. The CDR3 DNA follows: TGCGCCAGCAGCTTGACCGTCGGCACCACAGATACGCAGTATTTT.